Below, 15 T cell receptor beta chains from the same sample are listed, as sequenced in a study of identical twins. One entry per CDR3 protein, called by TCRdb with MiXCR from the 5' RACE reads. The data hold around 1.7 million distinct CDR3 sequences, with about 32% observed a single time. Sequenced: cord blood. These receptors were obtained from a newborn girl in good health.

This clonotype was observed once. The chain employs TRBV4-1 and TRBJ2-1; D is possibly TRBD2 (6 bases). The length of the CDR3 is 17 residues. Trimming stripped 1 base from V and 4 bases from J, with 17 bases between. The germline V gene has CDR1 MGHRA and CDR2 YSYEKL. CDR3 DNA: TGCGCCAGCAGCCAAGCCACCACTAGCCCCTGGTACAATGAGCAGTTCTTC. Encoded protein: CASSQATTSPWYNEQFF.

The V gene is TRBV5-1, the J gene TRBJ1-2; D is unresolved. V lost 1 base to trimming and J lost 4 bases, with 11 bases between them. Germline V gene data show CDR1 as SGHRS and CDR2 as YFSETQ. This CDR3 contains 14 residues. CDR3 nucleotide sequence: TGCGCCAGCAGCTTGCGGGCGGACGGCTATGGCTACACCTTC. As protein: CASSLRADGYGYTF.

This chain connects TRBV10-3 to TRBJ2-7; TRBD2 is a possible D gene (6 bases). Germline V gene lookup returns CDR1 ENHRY and CDR2 SYGVKD. The V end lost 0 bases, the J end lost 6 bases, and 9 bases lay between the germline ends. CDR3 length equals 13 residues. The CDR3 loop is CAISESKGGEQYF. The CDR3 DNA reads as TGTGCCATCAGTGAGTCGAAGGGAGGCGAGCAGTACTTC.

The rearrangement uses TRBV20-1 and TRBJ1-4; TRBD1 matches 8 bases. The CDR3 runs to 14 residues. Per germline, CDR1 DFQATT and CDR2 SNEGSKA (reference sequence). V shed 5 bases, J shed 11 bases, and the junction held 13 bases outside the gene matches. The chain's CDR3 is CSAAGRQGPWKLFF. Written as DNA, the CDR3 is TGCAGTGCTGCCGGGCGACAGGGGCCATGGAAACTGTTTTTT.

This chain links TRBV7-9 with TRBJ1-6; D perhaps matches TRBD1 (5 bases). The germline V gene encodes CDR1 SEHNR and CDR2 FQNEAQ (reference sequence). CDR3 length equals 15 residues. The V gene lost 1 base and the J gene lost 7 bases, with 11 bases spanning the gap. The CDR3 region is CASSLVQGGNSPLHF. For the CDR3, the DNA is TGTGCCAGCAGCTTAGTGCAGGGAGGGAATTCACCCCTCCACTTT.

The chain couples TRBV12-3 or TRBV12-4 to TRBJ2-5; TRBD1 is a possible D gene (6 bases). V dropped 4 bases and J dropped 4 bases, with 13 bases sitting between them. This CDR3 is built from 14 residues. In DNA form, the CDR3 reads TGTGCCAGCAGTTCACCGGGACACCCAGAGACCCAGTACTTC. This encodes CASSSPGHPETQYF.

The chain couples TRBV19 to TRBJ2-4; 8 nucleotides match TRBD1. Germline V CDR1 and CDR2: LNHDA, SQIVND (reference sequence). V gave up 1 base and J gave up 0 bases; unmatched junction bases: 5. The CDR3 contains 17 residues. The CDR3 region is CASSIVGTGLAKNIQYF. Here the CDR3 DNA reads TGTGCCAGTAGTATAGTTGGGACAGGACTAGCCAAAAACATTCAGTACTTC. Looking up the rest from reference TRBV19 and TRBJ2-4 gives the full variable domain: DGGITQSPKYLFRKEGQNVTLSCEQNLNHDAMYWYRQDPGQGLRLIYYSQIVNDFQKGDIAEGYSVSREKKESFPLTVTSAQKNPTAFYLCASSIVGTGLAKNIQYFGAGTRLSVL.

This clonotype was recorded a few times. CDR3 sequence: CASSLESGGTYEQYF. The CDR3 nucleotides are TGTGCCAGCAGCTTAGAATCGGGGGGGACCTACGAGCAGTACTTC. V gene TRBV11-2 combines with J gene TRBJ2-7, with 8 bases fitting TRBD2. The CDR3 covers 15 residues. V shed 0 bases and J 2 bases; nucleotides not matched to a gene: 3. Germline CDR1 is SGHAT and CDR2 is FQNNGV.

Concerning this clonotype itself: A much larger clone differs by one base, so this may be a read error. The chain links TRBV27 to TRBJ2-1, with 8 bases matching TRBD2. CDR1 and CDR2 (germline): MNHEY, SMNVEV (reference sequence). CDR3 length equals 13 residues. This chain's CDR3 is CASSGGAYSEQFF. The CDR3 region has the DNA TGTGCCAGCAGCGGGGGGGCCTACAGTGAGCAGTTCTTC.

The V gene is TRBV5-1, the J gene TRBJ2-1, with 12 positions matching TRBD2. The DNA end is a closer match to TRBJ2-7, so the J assignment may be wrong. Germline V gene lookup returns CDR1 SGHRS and CDR2 YFSETQ. The CDR3 consists of 19 residues. CDR3 loop: CASSLARERTSGEYNEQYF. CDR3 DNA: TGCGCCAGCAGCTTGGCCCGGGAAAGGACTAGCGGGGAGTACAATGAGCAGTACTTC.

This clonotype was detected only a few times. The chain couples TRBV9 to TRBJ2-5; unclear D gene. The CDR3 loop spans 14 amino acids. The germline gives CDR1 SGDLS, CDR2 YYNGEE. V was clipped by 0 bases and J by 5 bases, with 11 bases between them. CDR3 nucleotide sequence: TGTGCCAGCAGCGTAGCGTTGGGGTCTGAGACCCAGTACTTC. This encodes CASSVALGSETQYF.

The chain is built from TRBV7-6 and TRBJ1-1; TRBD1 matches at 9 bases. The CDR3 has 16 residues. The junction had 10 bases not matched to a gene; V was cut back by 5 bases and J by 3 bases. Looked up from germline, CDR1 is SGHVS and CDR2 is FNYEAQ. In nucleotides, the CDR3 is TGTGCCAGCAGCCTATTGGACAGGGGATCAGACACTGAAGCTTTCTTT. Translated: CASSLLDRGSDTEAFF.

There are a few counts of this clonotype. The V gene is TRBV20-1, the J gene TRBJ1-6, with D possibly being TRBD1 (5 bases). Germline V gives CDR1 DFQATT, CDR2 SNEGSKA (reference sequence). Trimming took 0 bases from V and 10 from J, leaving 13 bases between them. The length of the CDR3 is 14 residues. The CDR3 DNA is TGCAGTGCTAGAGATCCTCGGGACGGCTCACCCCTCCACTTT. Encoded protein: CSARDPRDGSPLHF.

The table lists this clonotype with a count of one. The CDR3 region has the DNA TGTGCCAGCAGCTTAATATTCCTAGCGGGATCAGATACGCAGTATTTT. Translated: CASSLIFLAGSDTQYF. This chain uses TRBV7-9 with TRBJ2-3; 9 bases fit TRBD2. This CDR3 is 16 amino acids long. The junction had 7 bases not matched to a gene; V was cut back by 2 bases and J by 4 bases. The germline V gene has CDR1 SEHNR and CDR2 FQNEAQ (reference sequence). Full variable domain (missing parts from reference TRBV7-9 and TRBJ2-3): DTGVSQNPRHKITKRGQNVTFRCDPISEHNRLYWYRQTLGQGPEFLTYFQNEAQLEKSRLLSDRFSAERPKGSFSTLEIQRTEQGDSAMYLCASSLIFLAGSDTQYFGPGTRLTVL.

V is TRBV20-1 and J is TRBJ1-2; a weak D match, TRBD1 (6 bases). Germline values: CDR1 DFQATT, CDR2 SNEGSKA (reference sequence). V dropped 5 bases and J dropped 2 bases, with 12 bases sitting between them. This CDR3 spans 13 amino acids. The chain's CDR3 is CSALRQVNYGYTF. The CDR3 DNA reads TGCAGTGCTCTCCGACAGGTGAACTATGGCTACACCTTC.